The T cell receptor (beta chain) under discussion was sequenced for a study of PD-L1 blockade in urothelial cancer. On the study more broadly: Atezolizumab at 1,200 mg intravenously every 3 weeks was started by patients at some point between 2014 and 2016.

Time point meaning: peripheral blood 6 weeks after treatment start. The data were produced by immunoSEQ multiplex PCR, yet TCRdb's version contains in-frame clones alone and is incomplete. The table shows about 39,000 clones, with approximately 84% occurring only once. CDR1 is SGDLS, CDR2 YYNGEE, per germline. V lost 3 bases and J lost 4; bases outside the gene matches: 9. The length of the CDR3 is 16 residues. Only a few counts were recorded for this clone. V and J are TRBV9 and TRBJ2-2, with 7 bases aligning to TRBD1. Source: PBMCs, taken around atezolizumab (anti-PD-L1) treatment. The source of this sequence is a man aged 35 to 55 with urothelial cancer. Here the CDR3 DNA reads TGTGCCAGCAGCGGCACGGGGACAGTGATCACCGGGGAGCTGTTTTTT. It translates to CASSGTGTVITGELFF. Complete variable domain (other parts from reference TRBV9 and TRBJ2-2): DSGVTQTPKHLITATGQRVTLRCSPRSGDLSVYWYQQSLDQGLQFLIQYYNGEERAKGNILERFSAQQFPDLHSELNLSSLELGDSALYFCASSGTGTVITGELFFGEGSRLTVL.